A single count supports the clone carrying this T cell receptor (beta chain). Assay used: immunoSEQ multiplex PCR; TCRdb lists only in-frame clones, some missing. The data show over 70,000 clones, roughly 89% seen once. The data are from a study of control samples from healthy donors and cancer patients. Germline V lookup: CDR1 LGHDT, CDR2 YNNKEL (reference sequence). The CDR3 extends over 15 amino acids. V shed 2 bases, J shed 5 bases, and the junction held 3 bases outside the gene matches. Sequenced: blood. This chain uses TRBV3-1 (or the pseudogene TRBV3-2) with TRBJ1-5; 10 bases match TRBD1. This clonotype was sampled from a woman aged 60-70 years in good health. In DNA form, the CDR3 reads TGTGCCAGCAGCCAAACGGGACAGGGGTATCAGCCCCAGCATTTT. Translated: CASSQTGQGYQPQHF.